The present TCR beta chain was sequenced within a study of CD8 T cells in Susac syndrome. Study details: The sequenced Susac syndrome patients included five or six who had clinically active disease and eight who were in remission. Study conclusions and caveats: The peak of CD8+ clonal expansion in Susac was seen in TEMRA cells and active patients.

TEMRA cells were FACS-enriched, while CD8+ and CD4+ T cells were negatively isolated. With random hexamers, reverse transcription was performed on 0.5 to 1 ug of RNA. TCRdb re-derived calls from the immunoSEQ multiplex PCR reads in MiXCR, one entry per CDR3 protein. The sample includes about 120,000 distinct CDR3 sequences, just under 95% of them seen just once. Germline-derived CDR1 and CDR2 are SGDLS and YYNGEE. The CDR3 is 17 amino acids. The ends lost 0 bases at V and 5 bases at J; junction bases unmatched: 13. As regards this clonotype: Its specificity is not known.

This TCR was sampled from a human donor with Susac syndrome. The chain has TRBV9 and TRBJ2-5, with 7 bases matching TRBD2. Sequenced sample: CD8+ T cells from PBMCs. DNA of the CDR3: TGTGCCAGCAGCGTAGGGCGGGGGTCGGACCTCAGGGAGACCCAGTACTTC. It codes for CASSVGRGSDLRETQYF.